These 21 T cell receptor beta chains were all obtained from the same sample, sequenced in a study of blood T cell repertoires in COVID-19. Method: immunoSEQ multiplex PCR; TCRdb's copy keeps in-frame clones and lacks some. The sample shows 120,000 to 150,000 clones, approximately 87% of them seen only once. The sequenced sample was peripheral blood. The receptors were sampled from a woman aged 50 to 60 with active or convalescent COVID-19.

The genes are TRBV7-3 and TRBJ1-2; tentatively, D is TRBD1 (5 bases). The V gene's germline CDR1 is SGHTA and CDR2 FQGTGA. The CDR3 is 15 amino acids. V was cut by 2 bases and J by 3 bases, with 13 bases left in between. Written as DNA, the CDR3 is TGTGCCAGCAGCTTATTTTCGACAGAAGACTATGGCTACACCTTC. This codes for CASSLFSTEDYGYTF.

This clone was detected once. The rearrangement joins TRBV18 to TRBJ1-1; D is ambiguous. This CDR3 region has 14 residues. V was cut by 5 bases and J by 0 bases, with 10 bases left in between. Germline-derived CDR1 and CDR2 are KGHSH and LQKENI. The CDR3 spells CASSLVTVNTEAFF. CDR3 bases: TGTGCCAGCTCATTGGTTACAGTGAACACTGAAGCTTTCTTT.

The genes are TRBV29-1 and TRBJ1-3; TRBD1 is a possible D gene (5 bases). Per germline, CDR1 SQVTM and CDR2 ANQGSEA. Trimming pared 3 bases from V and 3 bases from J, leaving 9 bases between. There are 13 residues in the CDR3. The CDR3 DNA follows: TGCAGCGTTGAGATAGGGGATGGAAACACCATATATTTT. This encodes CSVEIGDGNTIYF.

The chain joins TRBV7-9 to TRBJ1-2; TRBD1 is a possible D gene (6 bases). The V and J ends lost 3 bases and 3 bases respectively, with 14 bases between them. CDR3 length: 15 residues. Looked up from germline, CDR1 is SEHNR and CDR2 is FQNEAQ (reference sequence). This CDR3 is CASSLERGTDYGYTF. The CDR3 bases are TGTGCCAGCAGCTTGGAGAGGGGGACGGACTATGGCTACACCTTC.

The chain recombines TRBV25-1 with TRBJ1-4; 10 bases match TRBD1. CDR1 is MGHDK, CDR2 SYGVNS, per germline. There are 16 residues in the CDR3. Unmatched junction bases numbered 5, after V lost 1 base and J lost 6 bases. The CDR3: CASSEFGDRGYEKLFF. CDR3 bases: TGTGCCAGCAGTGAATTTGGGGACAGGGGATATGAAAAACTGTTTTTT.

This sequence joins TRBV30 and TRBJ2-7, with TRBD1 identical over 9 bases. The CDR3 sequence is 14 residues long. Germline V gene data show CDR1 as GTSNPN and CDR2 as SVGIG (reference sequence). The junction had 2 bases not matched to a gene; V was cut back by 0 bases and J by 2 bases. The CDR3 reads CAWSVGTGPYEQYF. The CDR3 DNA follows: TGTGCCTGGAGTGTAGGGACAGGGCCCTACGAGCAGTACTTC. The full variable domain, its missing parts supplied by reference TRBV30 and TRBJ2-7, is SQTIHQWPATLVQPVGSPLSLECTVEGTSNPNLYWYRQAAGRGLQLLFYSVGIGQISSEVPQNLSASRPQDRQFILSSKKLLLSDSGFYLCAWSVGTGPYEQYFGPGTRLTVT.

The chain couples TRBV3-1 (or the pseudogene TRBV3-2) to TRBJ2-5, with D possibly TRBD1 on 6 matching bases. The CDR3 runs 16 residues. The germline V gene encodes CDR1 LGHDT and CDR2 YNNKEL (reference sequence). Trimming shortened V by 5 bases and J by 1 base, and 17 bases separated the two germline ends. The CDR3: CASSLVVGTPQETQYF. The CDR3 bases are TGTGCCAGCAGCTTAGTCGTCGGGACACCCCAAGAGACCCAGTACTTC.

This clone was seen only once. The genes are TRBV9 and TRBJ1-1, with TRBD1 matching over 10 bases. Per the germline V gene, CDR1 is SGDLS and CDR2 is YYNGEE. The trim removed 3 bases at V and 7 bases at J, leaving 3 bases unmatched. The CDR3 length is 13 residues. CDR3 sequence reads: CASSGRDRGEAFF. As DNA, the CDR3 is TGTGCCAGCAGCGGAAGGGACAGGGGTGAAGCTTTCTTT. The full variable domain, in which reference TRBV9 and TRBJ1-1 provide the parts outside the CDR3, is DSGVTQTPKHLITATGQRVTLRCSPRSGDLSVYWYQQSLDQGLQFLIQYYNGEERAKGNILERFSAQQFPDLHSELNLSSLELGDSALYFCASSGRDRGEAFFGQGTRLTVV.

The chain carries TRBV30 and TRBJ2-1, with 12 bases fitting TRBD2. The CDR3 runs 14 residues. V gave up 1 base and J gave up 6 bases; unmatched junction bases: 1. Germline lookup yields CDR1 GTSNPN and CDR2 SVGIG (reference sequence). The CDR3 sequence is CAWSGLAGVNEQFF. The CDR3 region has the DNA TGTGCCTGGAGTGGACTAGCGGGAGTCAATGAGCAGTTCTTC.

The rearrangement joins TRBV6-5 to TRBJ1-2; D not resolved. This CDR3 has 14 residues. The germline CDR1 and CDR2 sequences are MNHEY and SVGAGI. Trimming took off 0 bases at V and 7 bases at J, with 12 bases between the two ends. The CDR3 loop is CASSYSGRWAGYTF. The CDR3 region has the DNA TGTGCCAGCAGTTACTCGGGTCGATGGGCTGGCTACACCTTC.

This chain connects TRBV5-1 to TRBJ2-7, with TRBD1 matching 7 bases. Germline V gene sequence: CDR1 SGHRS, CDR2 YFSETQ. The length of the CDR3 is 16 residues. V trimming: 1 base; J trimming: 3 bases; junction bases outside the gene matches: 10. CDR3 DNA sequence: TGCGCCAGCAGCTTGTTACCGGGACAGACTAACTACGAGCAGTACTTC. Residues: CASSLLPGQTNYEQYF.

V is TRBV1 and J is TRBJ1-2; TRBD1, the table's D call, was not compared with the DNA. TRBV1 is marked as a pseudogene. This CDR3 has 14 amino acids. Here the CDR3 DNA reads TGCACCAGCAGCCGACAGGGCGTCTCCTATGGCTACACCTTC. This gives the protein CTSSRQGVSYGYTF.

The sample holds one count of this clone. CDR3 region: CASSEGLQNTQYF. In DNA, the CDR3 is TGCGCCAGCAGTGAGGGACTACAAAATACGCAGTATTTT. The chain joins TRBV4-3 to TRBJ2-3; 7 bases map to TRBD2. CDR3 length: 13 amino acids. In germline, CDR1 is LGHNA, CDR2 YSLEER. V trimming: 6 bases; J trimming: 7 bases; junction bases outside the gene matches: 7.

J is TRBJ2-7 and V is TRBV6-2 or TRBV6-3, with unresolved D. The CDR3 is 16 amino acids. Per the germline V gene, CDR1 is MNHEY and CDR2 is SVGEGT. The germline V and J ends were trimmed by 6 bases and 1 base, with 19 bases remaining between them. The chain's CDR3 is CASSPVELSLSYEQYF. The CDR3 nucleotides are TGTGCCAGCAGCCCCGTAGAGTTGTCCCTTTCCTACGAGCAGTACTTC.

This sequence joins TRBV5-6 and TRBJ2-7; 8 bases line up with TRBD2. The CDR3 is made up of 14 amino acids. Germline lookup yields CDR1 SGHDT and CDR2 YYEEEE. The trim removed 5 bases at V and 3 bases at J, leaving 7 bases unmatched. The chain's CDR3 is CASRGGLGVYEQYF. DNA for the CDR3: TGTGCCAGCAGGGGGGGACTAGGAGTCTACGAGCAGTACTTC.

J is TRBJ2-3 and V is TRBV24-1, with 7 bases identical to TRBD1. The CDR3 totals 17 residues. Germline V gene sequence: CDR1 KGHDR, CDR2 SFDVKD. After removal of 6 bases from V and 4 bases from J, the junction contained 15 bases not matched to a gene. The CDR3 spells CATSPPGTAVGADTQYF. The CDR3 bases are TGTGCCACCAGTCCCCCCGGGACAGCCGTGGGAGCAGATACGCAGTATTTT.

This clone appeared once. V gene TRBV23-1 combines with J gene TRBJ2-7; 9 bases align to TRBD1. TRBV23-1 is filed as an ORF, its function uncertain. The CDR3 totals 14 residues. V dropped 2 bases and J dropped 6; count of bases not matched to a gene: 5. Written as DNA, the CDR3 is TGCGCCAGCAGTCAACGGGACAGGGTTTGCGAGCAGTACTTC. Its protein product is CASSQRDRVCEQYF.

The V call is TRBV3-1 (or the pseudogene TRBV3-2), the J call TRBJ1-4; D call uncertain. This CDR3 spans 12 amino acids. Germline assignment: CDR1 LGHDT and CDR2 YNNKEL (reference sequence). Trimming cost V 0 bases and J 7 bases, with 3 bases left between them. CDR3 sequence reads: CASSQEAEKLFF. The CDR3 DNA sequence: TGTGCCAGCAGCCAAGAGGCTGAAAAACTGTTTTTT.

The chain recombines TRBV6-2 or TRBV6-3 with TRBJ2-7; D unresolved. The CDR3 runs 11 residues. Germline CDR1 is MNHEY and CDR2 is SVGEGT. V was trimmed by 6 bases and J by 4 bases, leaving 7 bases between them. The CDR3 spells CASSIPYEQYF. In nucleotides, the CDR3 is TGTGCCAGCAGCATCCCTTACGAGCAGTACTTC.

The chain uses TRBV5-1 and TRBJ1-2, with 9 bases matching TRBD1. CDR3 length: 13 amino acids. The germline V gene has CDR1 SGHRS and CDR2 YFSETQ. Unmatched junction bases numbered 8, after V lost 7 bases and J lost 7 bases. The CDR3 sequence is CASSSGTGPGYTF. The CDR3 nucleotides read TGCGCCAGCTCTTCCGGGACAGGGCCTGGCTACACCTTC.

V and J are TRBV7-9 and TRBJ1-1, with TRBD1 matching 8 bases. The trim removed 6 bases at V and 1 base at J, leaving 1 base unmatched. The CDR3 contains 13 residues. Per germline, CDR1 SEHNR and CDR2 FQNEAQ (reference sequence). In DNA form, the CDR3 reads TGTGCCAGCAGGACAGGGGAGAACACTGAAGCTTTCTTT. Translated: CASRTGENTEAFF.